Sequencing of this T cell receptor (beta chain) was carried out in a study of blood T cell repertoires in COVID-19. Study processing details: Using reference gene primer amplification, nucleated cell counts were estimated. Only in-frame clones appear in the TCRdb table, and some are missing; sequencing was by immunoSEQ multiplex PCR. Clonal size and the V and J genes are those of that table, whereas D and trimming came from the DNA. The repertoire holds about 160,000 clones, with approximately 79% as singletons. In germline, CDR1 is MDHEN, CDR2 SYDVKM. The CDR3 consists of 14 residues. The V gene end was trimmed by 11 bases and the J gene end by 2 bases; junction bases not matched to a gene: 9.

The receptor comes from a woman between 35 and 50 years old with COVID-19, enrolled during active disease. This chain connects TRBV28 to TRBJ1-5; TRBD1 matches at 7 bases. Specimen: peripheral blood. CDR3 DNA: TGTGCCGCACGAGGGGGCGGAGGCAATCAGCCCCAGCATTTT. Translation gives CAARGGGGNQPQHF.